These 30 T cell receptor beta chains came from one sample sequenced in a study of blood T cell repertoires in COVID-19. Clones were sequenced by immunoSEQ multiplex PCR, and TCRdb holds only the in-frame ones, with some missing. The sample records 150,000 to 200,000 clones, more than 85% being singletons. The sample consisted of peripheral blood. Every receptor here comes from an older man with active or convalescent COVID-19.

The V and J genes are TRBV6-5 and TRBJ2-5; D gene unclear. The CDR3 contains 15 residues. Germline assignment: CDR1 MNHEY and CDR2 SVGAGI. Trimming took off 2 bases at V and 0 bases at J, with 10 bases between the two ends. The CDR3 sequence: CASSYPLEYQETQYF. The CDR3 nucleotides are TGTGCCAGCAGTTACCCTCTAGAATACCAAGAGACCCAGTACTTC.

This clone has only one observation. This rearrangement joins TRBV7-2 to TRBJ1-4, with a weak D call TRBD1 (5 bases). This CDR3 comprises 15 residues. V lost 1 base and J 8 bases, leaving 14 bases between the germline ends. Looked up from germline, CDR1 is SGHTA and CDR2 is FQGNSA. CDR3 residues: CASSLDGQRREKLFF. CDR3 coding DNA: TGTGCCAGCAGCTTAGATGGACAACGAAGAGAAAAACTGTTTTTT.

The chain links TRBV3-1 (or the pseudogene TRBV3-2) to TRBJ1-3, with D unclear. Germline CDR1 and CDR2: LGHDT and YNNKEL (reference sequence). This CDR3 region has 14 residues. Trimming pared 4 bases from V and 0 bases from J, leaving 7 bases between. The CDR3 sequence is CASSLWSSGNTIYF. As DNA, the CDR3 is TGTGCCAGCAGCCTGTGGAGCTCTGGAAACACCATATATTTT.

This rearrangement joins TRBV5-4 to TRBJ2-7, with 8 bases aligning to TRBD2. The V gene end was trimmed by 4 bases and the J gene end by 2 bases; junction bases not matched to a gene: 5. Germline V gives CDR1 SGHNT, CDR2 YYREEE (reference sequence). The CDR3 has 14 residues. CDR3 sequence: CASSPGGTAYEQYF. CDR3 in DNA: TGTGCCAGCAGCCCGGGGGGGACCGCCTACGAGCAGTACTTC.

The V gene is TRBV7-9, the J gene TRBJ1-5, with TRBD1 matching 7 bases. This CDR3 comprises 17 residues. The trim removed 1 base at V and 5 bases at J, leaving 11 bases unmatched. CDR1 is SEHNR and CDR2 is FQNEAQ in the germline V gene (reference sequence). CDR3 nucleotides: TGTGCCAGCAGCTTAGAGGGGGCTGGGGTGGATTATCAGCCCCAGCATTTT. Its translation is CASSLEGAGVDYQPQHF.

The genes are TRBV28 and TRBJ1-6; 7 nucleotides match TRBD1. CDR1 is MDHEN, CDR2 SYDVKM, per germline. The V gene end was trimmed by 5 bases and the J gene end by 14 bases; junction bases not matched to a gene: 3. CDR3 length: 11 amino acids. Written as DNA, the CDR3 is TGTGCCAGCAGTACCGACAGGGCCCTCCACTTT. Its protein product is CASSTDRALHF.

This clone was found once. This rearrangement joins TRBV12-5 to TRBJ2-2, with D tentatively TRBD1 (5 bases). In germline, CDR1 is LGHNT, CDR2 FRNRAP. V gave up 7 bases and J gave up 4 bases, with 7 bases separating them. The CDR3 length is 12 residues. CDR3 region: CASAQGTGELFF. DNA of the CDR3: TGTGCTAGTGCCCAGGGCACCGGGGAGCTGTTTTTT.

V gene TRBV7-2 combines with J gene TRBJ2-1; 10 nucleotides match TRBD2. From germline, CDR1 is SGHTA and CDR2 FQGNSA. The junction had 3 bases not matched to a gene; V was cut back by 1 base and J by 6 bases. This CDR3 region has 15 residues. The CDR3 is CASSLVAGGVNEQFF. CDR3 nucleotide sequence: TGTGCCAGCAGCTTAGTAGCGGGAGGTGTCAATGAGCAGTTCTTC.

The rearrangement links TRBV5-4 to TRBJ1-5, with TRBD1 matching over 8 bases. Germline lookup yields CDR1 SGHNT and CDR2 YYREEE (reference sequence). V was pared by 4 bases and J by 4 bases, with 7 bases of the junction left unmatched. The CDR3 sequence is 15 residues long. CDR3: CASSQFGQGNQPQHF. The DNA for the CDR3 is TGTGCCAGCAGCCAATTCGGACAGGGAAATCAGCCCCAGCATTTT. The variable domain in full, with the rest retrieved from reference TRBV5-4 and TRBJ1-5, is ETGVTQSPTHLIKTRGQQVTLRCSSQSGHNTVSWYQQALGQGPQFIFQYYREEENGRGNFPPRFSGLQFPNYSSELNVNALELDDSALYLCASSQFGQGNQPQHFGDGTRLSIL.

The rearrangement uses TRBV18 and TRBJ1-1; tentatively, D is TRBD1 (5 bases). The CDR3 extends over 14 amino acids. The ends were cut back, 2 bases at V and 5 bases at J, with 12 bases in the middle. Germline V gene sequence: CDR1 KGHSH, CDR2 LQKENI. CDR3 amino acids: CASSPFWGGTEAFF. The DNA of the CDR3 is TGTGCCAGCTCACCATTTTGGGGGGGGACTGAAGCTTTCTTT. Combining the CDR3 with reference TRBV18 and TRBJ1-1 gives the whole variable domain NAGVMQNPRHLVRRRGQEARLRCSPMKGHSHVYWYRQLPEEGLKFMVYLQKENIIDESGMPKERFSAEFPKEGPSILRIQQVVRGDSAAYFCASSPFWGGTEAFFGQGTRLTVV.

The chain recombines TRBV5-1 with TRBJ2-3, with 13 bases lining up with TRBD2. The length of the CDR3 is 17 residues. CDR1 is SGHRS, CDR2 YFSETQ, per germline. Trimming at V came to 3 bases and at J to 1 base, leaving 5 bases not matched to a gene. CDR3 nucleotide sequence: TGCGCCAGCAGCTCTAGGACTAGCGGGGGACGCACAGATACGCAGTATTTT. Translating it yields CASSSRTSGGRTDTQYF.

Worth noting for this clone: The junction and the germline gene differ at one end; a read error may be behind it. The rearrangement uses TRBV7-9 and TRBJ2-1, with 7 bases identical to TRBD2. The CDR3 consists of 17 residues. Germline CDR1 and CDR2: SEHNR and FQNEAQ (reference sequence). CDR3 bases: TGTGCCAGCAGCTTATTGTCGGGAGGACCATCCTTCAATGAGCAGTTCTTC. Encoded protein: CASSLLSGGPSFNEQFF.

The chain couples TRBV18 to TRBJ2-7; TRBD2 matches 12 bases. Per the germline V gene, CDR1 is KGHSH and CDR2 is LQKENI. Trimming at V came to 3 bases and at J to 0 bases, leaving 0 bases not matched to a gene. This CDR3 spans 15 amino acids. The CDR3 sequence: CASSPTSGSSYEQYF. CDR3 nucleotide sequence: TGTGCCAGCTCACCGACTAGCGGGAGCTCCTACGAGCAGTACTTC.

V and J are TRBV7-2 and TRBJ1-2; D call uncertain. V lost 1 base, J lost 5 bases, and 8 bases lay in between. The CDR3 totals 13 residues. Germline V lookup: CDR1 SGHTA, CDR2 FQGNSA. The DNA of the CDR3 is TGTGCCAGCAGCTTAGGAGAGTCATATGGCTACACCTTC. Residues: CASSLGESYGYTF.

This clone was observed a single time. The chain carries TRBV5-6 and TRBJ2-5, with D possibly being TRBD2 (6 bases). V lost 2 bases and J 2 bases, leaving 16 bases between the germline ends. The CDR3 runs to 16 residues. Germline CDR1 is SGHDT and CDR2 is YYEEEE. CDR3 loop: CASSLPGVLGQETQYF. For the CDR3, the DNA is TGTGCCAGCAGCTTACCGGGAGTCCTCGGGCAAGAGACCCAGTACTTC.

The rearrangement uses TRBV10-3 and TRBJ2-3, with 8 bases matching TRBD2. The junction had 21 bases not matched to a gene; V was cut back by 4 bases and J by 0 bases. The CDR3 contains 21 residues. Germline V gene data show CDR1 as ENHRY and CDR2 as SYGVKD. The CDR3 loop is CAISGRAGARERETSTDTQYF. CDR3 bases: TGTGCCATCAGTGGTAGGGCCGGAGCTAGGGAGCGGGAGACTAGCACAGATACGCAGTATTTT.

About this clone itself: In this CDR3 the conserved last residue, phenylalanine or tryptophan, is missing, so a read error is likely. V is TRBV30 and J is TRBJ1-1, with D uncertain. V dropped 2 bases and J dropped 5 bases, with 6 bases sitting between them. Germline V CDR1 and CDR2: GTSNPN, SVGIG (reference sequence). This CDR3 contains 11 residues. DNA of the CDR3: TGTGCCTGGAGTCAGGAAACTGAAGCTTTCTCT. It codes for CAWSQETEAFS.

V and J are TRBV5-6 and TRBJ1-1; D remains ambiguous. CDR1 and CDR2 from the germline V gene are SGHDT and YYEEEE. This CDR3 is built from 13 residues. The ends were cut back, 0 bases at V and 3 bases at J, with 6 bases in the middle. The CDR3: CASSLGVYTEAFF. The CDR3 DNA reads as TGTGCCAGCAGCTTGGGTGTCTACACTGAAGCTTTCTTT.

This chain uses TRBV15 with TRBJ2-2; the D gene is possibly TRBD1 (6 bases). The length of the CDR3 is 15 residues. Trimming took off 8 bases at V and 7 bases at J, with 20 bases between the two ends. The germline V gene has CDR1 LNHNV and CDR2 YYDKDF (reference sequence). Here the CDR3 reads CATGPGQNLNGELFF. The CDR3, as DNA: TGTGCCACCGGACCCGGACAGAACCTTAACGGGGAGCTGTTTTTT.

The V and J genes are TRBV13 and TRBJ2-7, with 7 bases matching TRBD1. The CDR3 contains 15 residues. The V and J ends lost 5 bases and 2 bases, in that order; junction bases with no gene match: 9. Germline-derived CDR1 and CDR2 are PRHDT and FYEKMQ (reference sequence). The CDR3 DNA follows: TGTGCCAGCAGCCCAGGACAGGTCCTTGCCTACGAGCAGTACTTC. It specifies CASSPGQVLAYEQYF.

This CDR3 reads CASSDSLAGYNEQFF. The CDR3 bases are TGTGCCAGCAGTGACTCACTAGCGGGCTACAATGAGCAGTTCTTC. The chain recombines TRBV6-4 with TRBJ2-1, with TRBD2 matching over 9 bases. Losses at the gene ends were 0 bases for V and 3 bases for J; bases not matched to a gene: 0. Per the germline V gene, CDR1 is MRHNA and CDR2 is SNTAGT. The CDR3 sequence is 15 residues long.

DNA for the CDR3: TGTGCCAGCAGTCGGGGGGGGTATGAAAAACTGTTTTTT. Translation gives CASSRGGYEKLFF. The chain joins TRBV27 to TRBJ1-4; possible D gene TRBD1, 5 bases. The V and J ends lost 5 bases and 6 bases respectively, with 10 bases between them. The CDR3 runs to 13 residues. Germline CDR1 MNHEY, CDR2 SMNVEV (reference sequence).

The rearrangement joins TRBV11-3 to TRBJ2-7; maybe TRBD2 (6 bases). Trimming stripped 0 bases from V and 3 bases from J, with 6 bases between. Germline V gene lookup returns CDR1 SGHNT and CDR2 YENEEA. This CDR3 spans 13 amino acids. CDR3 nucleotides: TGTGCCAGCAGCTTAGAGGGGGGCTACGAGCAGTACTTC. As protein: CASSLEGGYEQYF.

The rearrangement uses TRBV7-9 and TRBJ2-2, with TRBD1 matching over 7 bases. Germline-derived CDR1 and CDR2 are SEHNR and FQNEAQ (reference sequence). Trimming at V came to 1 base and at J to 7 bases, leaving 6 bases not matched to a gene. This CDR3 spans 15 amino acids. For the CDR3, the DNA is TGTGCCAGCAGCTTAGGGGTGGGACAGCGCGGGGAGCTGTTTTTT. It is translated as CASSLGVGQRGELFF.

The rearrangement uses TRBV19 and TRBJ2-5; 8 nucleotides agree with TRBD1. Germline CDR1 is LNHDA and CDR2 is SQIVND (reference sequence). The CDR3 is 15 amino acids. The V gene end was trimmed by 4 bases and the J gene end by 4 bases; junction bases not matched to a gene: 8. CDR3 protein: CASSTSLGQGETQYF. DNA for the CDR3: TGTGCCAGTAGTACCTCCCTCGGACAGGGAGAGACCCAGTACTTC.

Regarding this clone: It is likely a read error, because the conserved phenylalanine at the end of the CDR3 is missing. No DNA is shown, since the ends of the CDR3 on it are uncertain; the CDR3 is the one TCRdb lists. CDR3 residues: CASRESPGGRVSI. The chain carries TRBV6-5 and TRBJ1-1; the table's D call, TRBD1, was not checked against the DNA. Per germline, CDR1 MNHEY and CDR2 SVGAGI. Ends included, the CDR3 has 13 residues.

The chain carries TRBV7-8 and TRBJ2-7, with a possible D match to TRBD1 (6 bases). The CDR3 is 14 amino acids. The germline V and J ends were trimmed by 5 bases and 3 bases, with 14 bases remaining between them. The germline V gene has CDR1 SGHVS and CDR2 FQNEAQ. CDR3 in DNA: TGTGCCAGCAGCATGGGACACAAGAACTACGAGCAGTACTTC. Translating it yields CASSMGHKNYEQYF.

The gene calls are TRBV28 and TRBJ1-6, with D unresolved. The CDR3 is 15 residues long. From germline, CDR1 is MDHEN and CDR2 SYDVKM. V lost 4 bases and J lost 7, with 14 bases in between. Here the CDR3 DNA reads TGTGCCAGCAGTTCTCCGGAGACGCAGAATTCACCCCTCCACTTT. Translating gives CASSSPETQNSPLHF.

This chain's CDR3 is CASSLDSYRGEQFF. The DNA of the CDR3 is TGCGCCAGCAGCCTAGACAGTTACCGCGGTGAGCAGTTCTTC. The chain recombines TRBV4-3 with TRBJ2-1; D is perhaps TRBD1 (5 bases). CDR1 is LGHNA and CDR2 is YSLEER in the germline V gene. This CDR3 contains 14 residues. The ends were cut back, 4 bases at V and 9 bases at J, with 16 bases in the middle.

The chain carries TRBV6-2 or TRBV6-3 and TRBJ2-2; possibly TRBD2 for D (6 bases). Germline V gene lookup returns CDR1 MNHEY and CDR2 SVGEGT. Trimming removed 0 bases from V and 0 bases from J, with 17 bases in between. This CDR3 has 19 amino acids. The CDR3 nucleotides are TGTGCCAGCAGTTACTCGAGGCTAGCGCAAATCGCGAACACCGGGGAGCTGTTTTTT. This sequence encodes CASSYSRLAQIANTGELFF.